This T cell receptor (beta chain) is from a study of blood T cell repertoires in COVID-19 (dated by TCRdb to about 2020). In the study overall: Samples from collaborators originated in the United States, Italy and Spain and spanned both the acute and convalescent phases of COVID-19. The prospective study material was composed of cDNA or gDNA derived from T cells, B-cell-depleted T cells, or PBMCs. The repertoires were made available in a free public database intended to serve as a resource for research on the immune response to SARS-CoV-2. A de-identified subject ID, COVID-19 status, age in years and sex were almost always included in the sample metadata. HLA class I and class II types, where available, came from metadata supplied by the sample provider rather than from assay-based typing. Samples were obtained from the ongoing ImmuneRACE study (first 160 participants) and from 1,254 subjects provided by 6 global collaborators. Subjects who had been exposed to COVID-19, were actively infected with it, or had recovered from it provided the deeply sampled blood TCRbeta repertoires that made up the dataset. General study outcomes and caveats: The amount of clinical and demographic metadata varied by source and participant and was provided uncurated.

The CDR3 sequence holds 16 residues, the cysteine and phenylalanine included. The CDR3 DNA has 48 bases and is translated from base 1. Trimming takes 3 bases off V and 7 bases off J; junction bases not matched to a gene: 9. According to the germline V gene, CDR1 reads SNHLY and CDR2 reads FYNNEI. In Seattle, one collaborating source enrolled patients while the infection was active and tracked those patients longitudinally over the course of disease. Whole blood was collected in K2EDTA tubes by collaborating institutions according to the institutions' own protocols. Collaborator samples were shipped for TCRbeta analysis as frozen whole blood, isolated PBMCs, or DNA extracted from either sample type. Concerning this clone itself: The antigen this receptor binds is unknown. Nothing much larger sits one base from this clone, and base qualities are not available.

The immunoSEQ Assay, a bias-controlled multiplex PCR, was used to amplify TCRbeta CDR3 regions from genomic DNA. Per the authors' processing: The number of nucleated cells in each sample was estimated from the amplification of reference gene primers within the assay. To quantify the absolute abundance of each unique TCRbeta CDR3 rearrangement, sequence reads were collapsed and filtered. Productive Simpson clonality was computed per sample as the square root of Simpson's diversity index over productive rearrangements. TCRdb obtained this table from immuneACCESS and retained in-frame rearrangements with V and J assigned. These tables miss some clones; where compared with another copy, unresolved V genes account for less than half of the shortfall, and the remainder is unexplained. The V and J calls and the clone size are those of that table, but D and trimming were determined from the DNA. Here the sample has about 480,000 clones; 89% occur a single time. The ten largest make up 0.8% to 0.9% of the sample.

The material sequenced was peripheral blood. The receptor was isolated from a man between 18 and 29 years old with COVID-19, enrolled during active disease. Recombination joined TRBV2 with TRBJ1-5, with 10 bases in between that match TRBD1. Here the CDR3 is given as CASSDGDRGLEQPQHF. The bases read TGTGCCAGCAGTGATGGGGACAGGGGATTGGAACAGCCCCAGCATTTT.